The clone carrying this T cell receptor beta chain appeared a few times. What it binds is not known. MiXCR was run by TCRdb on the reads, yielding one entry per CDR3 protein. The sample has some 800,000 distinct CDR3 sequences; 25% to 35% are singletons. The data stem from a study of T cell repertoires in cytomegalovirus infection. Whole-study context: Indications of both CMV infection and matching HLA type were provided by public TCR beta signatures. Study-level results: HLA-C-restricted CMV-specific TCR beta clonotypes prevailed in the ex vivo response.

The CDR3 spans 16 residues. CDR1 is SGHVS and CDR2 is FQNEAQ in the germline V gene. V was clipped by 10 bases and J by 0 bases, with 19 bases between them. J is TRBJ1-5 and V is TRBV7-8, with D tentatively TRBD1 (6 bases). This material consisted of cultured CD8+ T cells from PBMCs, taken from culture after CMV antigen stimulation. The origin of this receptor is a human donor in good health (CMV status not recorded). Some clones in this sample may be carry-over from other donors' samples. The CDR3 spells CATLPGTPYSNQPQHF. The CDR3, as DNA: TGTGCCACCCTCCCCGGGACACCTTATAGCAATCAGCCCCAGCATTTT.